These 17 T cell receptor beta chains were sequenced from one sample in a study of Ad26.COV2.S vaccination and SARS-CoV-2 variants. Assay used: immunoSEQ multiplex PCR; TCRdb lists only in-frame clones, some missing. This table holds about 260,000 clones, around 85% found once. Treatment defined: 15 to 20 received Ad26.COV2.S at low or high dose, single or two shots; roughly five received placebo; per-sample allocation not given. Day 63 after the first injection of vaccine or placebo was the sampling time. The sequences come from peripheral blood, collected in a trial of Ad26.COV2.S vaccine versus placebo. These receptors originate from a person between 18 and 59 years old who received the Ad26.COV2.S COVID-19 vaccine or a placebo.

The CDR3 coding sequence is TGTGCCAGCAGCCCCGAGGGACAGGGGGCGACTGGGGCCAACGTCCTGACTTTC. This translates into CASSPEGQGATGANVLTF. The V gene is TRBV3-1 (or the pseudogene TRBV3-2), the J gene TRBJ2-6, with TRBD1 matching 12 bases. Germline CDR1 and CDR2: LGHDT and YNNKEL (reference sequence). The CDR3 totals 18 residues. With 4 bases clipped from V and 2 bases from J, the junction kept 6 bases outside the gene matches.

This chain links TRBV7-9 with TRBJ1-6, with a possible D match to TRBD1 (6 bases). The V gene's germline CDR1 is SEHNR and CDR2 FQNEAQ (reference sequence). Trimming left V 7 bases short and J 14 bases short, with 21 bases between. CDR3 length: 14 amino acids. CDR3 nucleotides: TGTGCCAGCACCCCGGGACACCGAGATTCGGCCCTCCACTTT. Translating gives CASTPGHRDSALHF.

The genes are TRBV4-3 and TRBJ2-3, with a weak D call TRBD2 (7 bases). The CDR3 is 16 amino acids. Germline CDR1 is LGHNA and CDR2 is YSLEER. V lost 2 bases, J lost 4 bases, and 16 bases lay in between. The CDR3 region is CASSQTVGGPADTQYF. CDR3 coding DNA: TGCGCCAGCAGCCAAACCGTCGGGGGGCCAGCAGATACGCAGTATTTT.

V is TRBV5-1 and J is TRBJ2-1; D possibly corresponds to TRBD2 (6 bases). Germline V lookup: CDR1 SGHRS, CDR2 YFSETQ. The CDR3 spans 14 residues. V lost 3 bases to trimming and J lost 4 bases, with 11 bases between them. DNA for the CDR3: TGCGCCAGCAGCTGGGGGGACCATTACAATGAGCAGTTCTTC. Amino acid sequence: CASSWGDHYNEQFF.

The chain couples TRBV5-1 to TRBJ2-2; maybe TRBD1 (6 bases). V lost 0 bases and J lost 7, with 10 bases in between. CDR1 and CDR2 (germline): SGHRS, YFSETQ. The CDR3 is 14 amino acids. The DNA for the CDR3 is TGCGCCAGCAGCTTGGTCCCGGACAGCGGGGAGCTGTTTTTT. Translated, it gives CASSLVPDSGELFF.

V usage is TRBV19 and J usage is TRBJ2-5; D call uncertain. The V end lost 2 bases, the J end lost 2 bases, and 18 bases lay between the germline ends. This CDR3 is 17 amino acids long. Germline V CDR1 and CDR2: LNHDA, SQIVND (reference sequence). CDR3 region: CASSIRAREGDQETQYF. The CDR3, as DNA: TGTGCCAGTAGTATAAGGGCAAGGGAAGGAGATCAAGAGACCCAGTACTTC.

This chain uses TRBV7-2 with TRBJ2-1; 10 bases are a match to TRBD2. V was clipped by 6 bases and J by 5 bases; unmatched bases: 10. The V gene's germline CDR1 is SGHTA and CDR2 FQGNSA. This CDR3 is 16 amino acids long. CDR3 loop: CASRPLLAGPHNEQFF. CDR3 coding DNA: TGTGCCAGCAGACCCTTACTAGCGGGGCCCCACAATGAGCAGTTCTTC. Full variable domain (outside the CDR3, taken from reference TRBV7-2 and TRBJ2-1): GAGVSQSPSNKVTEKGKDVELRCDPISGHTALYWYRQSLGQGLEFLIYFQGNSAPDKSGLPSDRFSAERTGGSVSTLTIQRTQQEDSAVYLCASRPLLAGPHNEQFFGPGTRLTVL.

The rearrangement uses TRBV6-2 or TRBV6-3 and TRBJ1-5; D is possibly TRBD1 (5 bases). V was shortened by 3 bases and J by 5 bases, with 14 bases between the two germline ends. The CDR3 is 15 residues long. Germline-derived CDR1 and CDR2 are MNHEY and SVGEGT. This CDR3 reads CASSYAGSGDQPQHF. Written as DNA, the CDR3 is TGTGCCAGCAGTTATGCAGGGTCGGGGGATCAGCCCCAGCATTTT.

V and J are TRBV7-2 and TRBJ2-7, with TRBD2 as a possible D gene (7 bases). Germline CDR1 reads SGHTA; CDR2 reads FQGNSA. Trimming removed 2 bases at V and 0 bases at J, with 14 bases between. The CDR3 extends over 16 amino acids. In nucleotides, the CDR3 is TGTGCCAGCAGCTTAAATGTCGGGGGGCTCTCCTACGAGCAGTACTTC. This codes for CASSLNVGGLSYEQYF.

This chain joins TRBV4-3 and TRBJ1-1; 7 bases fit TRBD1. CDR1 is LGHNA and CDR2 is YSLEER in the germline V gene. With V trimmed by 1 base and J by 5 bases, 10 bases remained unmatched. There are 16 residues in the CDR3. CDR3 region: CASSQGQGGWRTEAFF. The CDR3 nucleotides are TGCGCCAGCAGCCAAGGGCAGGGGGGATGGAGGACTGAAGCTTTCTTT.

V gene TRBV15 combines with J gene TRBJ2-5; 7 nucleotides match TRBD1. Per the germline V gene, CDR1 is LNHNV and CDR2 is YYDKDF (reference sequence). The CDR3 contains 15 residues. The V segment lost 4 bases and the J segment 4 bases; nucleotides outside the gene matches: 9. This chain's CDR3 is CATSIRTGRGETQYF. The CDR3 DNA reads as TGTGCCACCAGCATACGGACAGGAAGAGGAGAGACCCAGTACTTC.

The rearrangement uses TRBV6-1 and TRBJ1-6; perhaps TRBD1 as D (6 bases). Trimming took 3 bases from V and 12 from J, leaving 18 bases between them. Germline V gene sequence: CDR1 MNHNS, CDR2 SASEGT. CDR3 length: 15 amino acids. CDR3 nucleotide sequence: TGTGCCAGCAGTGATTCTACACCACAGGGTCGACCCCTCCACTTT. This gives the protein CASSDSTPQGRPLHF.

The genes are TRBV6-5 and TRBJ1-2; tentatively, D is TRBD1 (5 bases). CDR3 size: 12 residues. Trimming left V 6 bases short and J 2 bases short, with 7 bases between. CDR1 and CDR2 from the germline V gene are MNHEY and SVGAGI. Here the CDR3 DNA reads TGTGCCAGCAGCGACAGCAACTATGGCTACACCTTC. Encoded protein: CASSDSNYGYTF.

CDR3 in DNA: TGTGCCAGCAGCTTACTAGCGGGGGTTACCGGGGAGCTGTTTTTT. As protein: CASSLLAGVTGELFF. The chain carries TRBV7-3 and TRBJ2-2, with 10 bases identical to TRBD2. The CDR3 covers 15 residues. Germline CDR1 SGHTA, CDR2 FQGTGA. The V segment lost 2 bases and the J segment 5 bases; nucleotides outside the gene matches: 2. The full variable domain, rest sourced from reference TRBV7-3 and TRBJ2-2, is GAGVSQTPSNKVTEKGKYVELRCDPISGHTALYWYRQSLGQGPEFLIYFQGTGAADDSGLPNDRFFAVRPEGSVSTLKIQRTERGDSAVYLCASSLLAGVTGELFFGEGSRLTVL.

J is TRBJ1-1 and V is TRBV3-1 (or the pseudogene TRBV3-2); tentative D call: TRBD1 (5 bases). Trimming left V 8 bases short and J 1 base short, with 17 bases between. Germline values: CDR1 LGHDT, CDR2 YNNKEL (reference sequence). This CDR3 spans 15 amino acids. DNA of the CDR3: TGTGCCAGCGACAGCTCGCTTAGACAGAACACTGAAGCTTTCTTT. Its translation is CASDSSLRQNTEAFF.

CDR3 in DNA: TGTGCCTGGAAGGAGGGTACCACAGATACGCAGTATTTT. This gives the protein CAWKEGTTDTQYF. The gene calls are TRBV30 and TRBJ2-3; D might be TRBD2 (6 bases). CDR1 and CDR2 from the germline V gene are GTSNPN and SVGIG (reference sequence). Trimming took off 4 bases at V and 2 bases at J, with 10 bases between the two ends. The CDR3 spans 13 residues.

The V gene is TRBV7-9, the J gene TRBJ1-1, with D perhaps TRBD1 (6 bases). V lost 4 bases, J lost 6 bases, and 12 bases lay in between. The CDR3 runs 13 residues. From germline, CDR1 is SEHNR and CDR2 FQNEAQ (reference sequence). This CDR3 is CASSSDRSSEAFF. DNA for the CDR3: TGTGCCAGCAGCTCAGACAGGTCCTCTGAAGCTTTCTTT.